A selection of T cell receptor beta chains follows, all from one sample in a study of blood T cell repertoires in COVID-19. Sequencing used immunoSEQ multiplex PCR; TCRdb keeps in-frame clones, though not all of them. The data show 120,000 to 150,000 clones, more than 75% seen once. The material sequenced was peripheral blood. Receptors were obtained from a human donor in a cohort sampled during active COVID-19. The CDR3 runs from the conserved cysteine through the conserved F or W. A D gene is named only where the DNA matches it firmly. Size tells how often a clone was seen (once, few, many) or the class of an expanded clone, and some rows leave it out.

clone_size	j_call	v_call	d_call	cdr3_aa	cdr3_nt
NA	TRBJ2-3	TRBV5-4	NA	CASSLVGHTDTQYF	TGTGCCAGCAGCTTGGTCGGACACACAGATACGCAGTATTTT
NA	TRBJ1-1	TRBV29-1	NA	CSAVKGFANTEAFF	TGCAGCGCCGTGAAGGGGTTTGCGAACACTGAAGCTTTCTTT
NA	TRBJ2-3	TRBV5-1	TRBD1	CASSPGQGAPTDTQYF	TGCGCCAGCAGCCCGGGACAGGGGGCGCCAACAGATACGCAGTATTTT
many	TRBJ2-2	TRBV28	NA	CASSLFSTTGELFF	TGTGCCAGCAGTTTGTTTTCGACAACCGGGGAGCTGTTTTTT
NA	TRBJ2-1	TRBV10-2	TRBD2	CASSDLWGTSLPNYNEQFF	TGCGCCAGCAGTGACCTCTGGGGGACTAGTCTCCCTAACTACAATGAGCAGTTCTTC
NA	TRBJ2-3	TRBV28	TRBD1	CASTRLDRAGDTQYF	TGTGCCAGCACCCGATTGGACAGGGCCGGAGATACGCAGTATTTT
once	TRBJ1-2	TRBV7-2	TRBD1	CASSPRQGRNYGYTF	TGTGCCAGCAGCCCCCGACAGGGAAGGAACTATGGCTACACCTTC
NA	TRBJ1-2	TRBV6-5	TRBD1	CASSNTGDHGYTF	TGTGCCAGCAGTAACACAGGGGATCATGGCTACACCTTC
NA	TRBJ2-2	TRBV3-1/TRBV3-2	NA	CASSQTVSGELFF	TGTGCCAGCAGCCAAACGGTGTCCGGGGAGCTGTTTTTT
NA	TRBJ1-1	TRBV12-3/TRBV12-4	NA	CASRSLNTEAFF	TGTGCCAGCAGATCGTTGAACACTGAAGCTTTCTTT
NA	TRBJ2-1	TRBV9	TRBD2	CASSPRTSGSKNEQFF	TGTGCCAGCAGCCCCCGGACTAGCGGGAGTAAGAATGAGCAGTTCTTC
once	TRBJ2-1	TRBV19	TRBD1	CASNRGQLSYNEQFF	TGTGCCAGTAACAGGGGGCAATTAAGCTACAATGAGCAGTTCTTC
NA	TRBJ1-2	TRBV28	TRBD1	CASSPRPGTGIHGYTF	TGTGCCAGCAGTCCGCGTCCCGGGACAGGGATCCATGGCTACACCTTC
many	TRBJ2-1	TRBV2	NA	CASIPRGAYNEQFF	TGTGCCAGCATTCCCAGGGGGGCCTACAATGAGCAGTTCTTC
NA	TRBJ2-5	TRBV28	TRBD1	CASSWGQGEGETQYF	TGTGCCAGCAGTTGGGGACAGGGGGAGGGGGAGACCCAGTACTTC
NA	TRBJ2-1	TRBV7-2	TRBD2	CASSLGLSSGGRFF	TGTGCCAGCAGCTTAGGATTATCTAGCGGGGGGCGGTTCTTC
few	TRBJ1-2	TRBV3-1/TRBV3-2	NA	CASSQRGGSNYGYTF	TGTGCCAGCAGCCAACGGGGAGGGTCTAACTATGGCTACACCTTC
NA	TRBJ2-1	TRBV18	TRBD2	CASSPLGTSGGPESSYNEQFF	TGTGCCAGCTCCCCCCTCGGGACTAGCGGGGGGCCTGAGAGCTCCTACAATGAGCAGTTCTTC